A single sample is the source of the 20 T cell receptor beta chains below, sequenced in a study of shared clonotypes between healthy human individuals. Sequencing was performed with immunoSEQ multiplex PCR; in TCRdb, only in-frame clones are kept and a portion is missing. The sample has around 1 million clones, over 60% seen once. Material for sequencing was memory CD4+ T cells sorted from blood. Specified subset: CD45RA-negative fraction. The receptors come from a young man in good health.

CDR3 nucleotides: TGTGCCAGCAGGCCTAGGACGGGAGTAGAGGGCTACACCTTC. Encoded protein: CASRPRTGVEGYTF. This chain connects TRBV6-5 to TRBJ1-2; D unclear. The V gene lost 6 bases and the J gene lost 8 bases, with 19 bases spanning the gap. CDR3 length: 14 residues. Germline CDR1 and CDR2: MNHEY and SVGAGI.

V gene TRBV7-2 combines with J gene TRBJ1-2; D not certain. V gave up 4 bases and J gave up 4 bases, with 10 bases separating them. The CDR3 length is 13 residues. The germline V gene encodes CDR1 SGHTA and CDR2 FQGNSA. CDR3 sequence (DNA): TGTGCCAGCAGCTCGGACGGTGCCTATGGCTACACCTTC. This codes for CASSSDGAYGYTF.

The chain joins TRBV5-1 to TRBJ2-7; 7 positions match TRBD1. CDR3 length: 13 amino acids. The trim removed 1 base at V and 5 bases at J, leaving 3 bases unmatched. Germline assignment: CDR1 SGHRS and CDR2 YFSETQ. The CDR3 DNA is TGCGCCAGCAGCTTGTGGCAGGGGGACGAGCAGTACTTC. Translating it yields CASSLWQGDEQYF.

This clone was seen just once. The chain links TRBV27 to TRBJ2-7, with D perhaps being TRBD1 or TRBD2 (5 bases each). Trimming took 6 bases from V and 3 from J, leaving 12 bases between them. CDR3 size: 13 residues. CDR1 and CDR2 (germline): MNHEY, SMNVEV (reference sequence). Written as DNA, the CDR3 is TGTGCCAGCAGGGGGGTCCTTTACTACGAGCAGTACTTC. It codes for CASRGVLYYEQYF.

The DNA of the CDR3 is TGTGCCAGCTCACCACCATCTCGGACAGGGGATAACTATGGCTACACCTTC. This codes for CASSPPSRTGDNYGYTF. This chain joins TRBV18 and TRBJ1-2, with 9 positions matching TRBD1. The CDR3 is 17 residues long. In germline, CDR1 is KGHSH, CDR2 LQKENI. V lost 0 bases and J lost 1; bases outside the gene matches: 6.

This clone was picked up a small number of times. The V and J genes are TRBV27 and TRBJ2-3, with D unresolved. V was shortened by 5 bases and J by 4 bases, with 13 bases between the two germline ends. This CDR3 contains 14 residues. Germline V lookup: CDR1 MNHEY, CDR2 SMNVEV (reference sequence). CDR3 amino acids: CASSSPPGSDTQYF. CDR3 coding DNA: TGTGCCAGCAGTAGCCCCCCGGGTTCAGATACGCAGTATTTT.

The genes are TRBV7-9 and TRBJ2-5, with TRBD2 as a possible D gene (6 bases). CDR1 is SEHNR, CDR2 FQNEAQ, per germline (reference sequence). This CDR3 is built from 15 residues. V lost 1 base and J lost 2, with 11 bases in between. In nucleotides, the CDR3 is TGTGCCAGCAGCTTAGTCAGCGGGTCACAAGAGACCCAGTACTTC. Its translation: CASSLVSGSQETQYF.

The chain uses TRBV10-3 and TRBJ2-2, with 11 positions matching TRBD1. This CDR3 has 18 amino acids. V dropped 4 bases and J dropped 4; count of bases not matched to a gene: 11. Germline V gives CDR1 ENHRY, CDR2 SYGVKD. The CDR3 DNA reads as TGTGCCATCAGTGGCGCAGGACAGGGGGCAAGCGGCACCGGGGAGCTGTTTTTT. Residues: CAISGAGQGASGTGELFF.

This clone is a singleton in its sample. The V and J genes are TRBV19 and TRBJ2-2; no firm D call. Germline V CDR1 and CDR2: LNHDA, SQIVND (reference sequence). The V end lost 6 bases, the J end lost 4 bases, and 15 bases lay between the germline ends. This CDR3 region has 15 residues. CDR3 in amino acids: CASSPTSQSTGELFF. CDR3 sequence (DNA): TGTGCCAGTAGCCCAACATCGCAGTCCACCGGGGAGCTGTTTTTT.

The V call is TRBV2, the J call TRBJ1-1; D is ambiguous. The CDR3 consists of 11 residues. Trimming cost V 7 bases and J 8 bases, with 11 bases left between them. Germline CDR1 reads SNHLY; CDR2 reads FYNNEI. CDR3 region: CASKVQEEAFF. In DNA, the CDR3 is TGTGCCAGCAAAGTGCAGGAGGAAGCTTTCTTT.

This clone was picked up a small number of times. The chain couples TRBV11-1 to TRBJ1-1; 7 bases align to TRBD1. The CDR3 is made up of 18 amino acids. V was clipped by 2 bases and J by 0 bases; unmatched bases: 12. Germline V CDR1 and CDR2: SGHAT, FQDESV (reference sequence). The CDR3 bases are TGTGCCAGCAGCTTAACATTTGGGACAGACCTTATGAACACTGAAGCTTTCTTT. Translation: CASSLTFGTDLMNTEAFF.

This clone was seen a few times. Other nucleotide sequences from this sample produce the same CDR3. This rearrangement joins TRBV28 to TRBJ1-2; TRBD1 might be the D (5 bases). Trimming shortened V by 3 bases and J by 4 bases, and 9 bases separated the two germline ends. The CDR3 consists of 13 residues. Germline V gene sequence: CDR1 MDHEN, CDR2 SYDVKM. CDR3 sequence reads: CASSLGQGYGYTF. The CDR3 DNA sequence: TGTGCCAGCAGTTTGGGGCAGGGCTATGGCTACACCTTC.

This clone was counted once. In DNA, the CDR3 is TGCGCCAGCAGCTCGGGCGGGAGGGTTTCAGATACGCAGTATTTT. This sequence encodes CASSSGGRVSDTQYF. The gene calls are TRBV5-1 and TRBJ2-3; 9 positions match TRBD2. CDR1 and CDR2 from the germline V gene are SGHRS and YFSETQ. V lost 3 bases and J lost 4; bases outside the gene matches: 6. CDR3 length: 15 residues.

The J gene is TRBJ2-3, the V gene TRBV30; the D gene is possibly TRBD2 (6 bases). This CDR3 comprises 15 residues. Per the germline V gene, CDR1 is GTSNPN and CDR2 is SVGIG (reference sequence). Trimming took 0 bases from V and 1 from J, leaving 11 bases between them. The DNA of the CDR3 is TGTGCCTGGAGTGTAAGTTTAGCGGGCACAGATACGCAGTATTTT. Its translation is CAWSVSLAGTDTQYF.

The chain joins TRBV18 to TRBJ2-2; no firm D call. The CDR3 extends over 14 amino acids. Trimming pared 3 bases from V and 1 base from J, leaving 6 bases between. The germline gives CDR1 KGHSH, CDR2 LQKENI. CDR3 loop: CASSPSLNTGELFF. The DNA for the CDR3 is TGTGCCAGCTCACCGTCTTTGAACACCGGGGAGCTGTTTTTT.

The chain employs TRBV7-6 and TRBJ2-5; either TRBD1 or TRBD2 may fit D (5 bases each). This CDR3 region has 14 residues. The V gene's germline CDR1 is SGHVS and CDR2 FNYEAQ. Trimming cost V 0 bases and J 5 bases, with 10 bases left between them. The CDR3 DNA sequence: TGTGCCAGCAGCTTAGCAATGAGGGGTGAGACCCAGTACTTC. It specifies CASSLAMRGETQYF.

The V call is TRBV6-5, the J call TRBJ1-6; possibly TRBD1 for D (6 bases). The CDR3 totals 12 residues. V lost 6 bases and J 14 bases, leaving 14 bases between the germline ends. Germline V gives CDR1 MNHEY, CDR2 SVGAGI. Here the CDR3 reads CASRDRRGSLHF. The CDR3 region has the DNA TGTGCCAGCAGAGACAGGAGGGGTTCCCTCCACTTT.

This chain uses TRBV14 with TRBJ1-1, with 9 bases identical to TRBD1. From germline, CDR1 is SGHDN and CDR2 FVKESK. The CDR3 totals 15 residues. The V gene end was trimmed by 2 bases and the J gene end by 6 bases; junction bases not matched to a gene: 7. CDR3 sequence (DNA): TGTGCCAGCAGCCAACAAATTACAGGGGGCTCTGAAGCTTTCTTT. It translates to CASSQQITGGSEAFF.

The genes are TRBV9 and TRBJ2-2; D is undetermined. The V end lost 4 bases, the J end lost 4 bases, and 14 bases lay between the germline ends. Germline CDR1 is SGDLS and CDR2 is YYNGEE. CDR3 size: 15 residues. The CDR3 spells CASSPEITSTGELFF. CDR3 coding DNA: TGTGCCAGCAGCCCAGAGATCACTTCCACCGGGGAGCTGTTTTTT. Variable domain in full (rest from reference TRBV9 and TRBJ2-2): DSGVTQTPKHLITATGQRVTLRCSPRSGDLSVYWYQQSLDQGLQFLIQYYNGEERAKGNILERFSAQQFPDLHSELNLSSLELGDSALYFCASSPEITSTGELFFGEGSRLTVL.

This clone was recorded a few times. The chain recombines TRBV5-1 with TRBJ2-3, with 7 bases aligning to TRBD1. The CDR3 consists of 15 residues. Germline CDR1 and CDR2: SGHRS and YFSETQ. The V gene end was trimmed by 4 bases and the J gene end by 0 bases; junction bases not matched to a gene: 5. For the CDR3, the DNA is TGCGCCAGCAGCGGGACAGACCTTAGCACAGATACGCAGTATTTT. The encoded protein is CASSGTDLSTDTQYF.